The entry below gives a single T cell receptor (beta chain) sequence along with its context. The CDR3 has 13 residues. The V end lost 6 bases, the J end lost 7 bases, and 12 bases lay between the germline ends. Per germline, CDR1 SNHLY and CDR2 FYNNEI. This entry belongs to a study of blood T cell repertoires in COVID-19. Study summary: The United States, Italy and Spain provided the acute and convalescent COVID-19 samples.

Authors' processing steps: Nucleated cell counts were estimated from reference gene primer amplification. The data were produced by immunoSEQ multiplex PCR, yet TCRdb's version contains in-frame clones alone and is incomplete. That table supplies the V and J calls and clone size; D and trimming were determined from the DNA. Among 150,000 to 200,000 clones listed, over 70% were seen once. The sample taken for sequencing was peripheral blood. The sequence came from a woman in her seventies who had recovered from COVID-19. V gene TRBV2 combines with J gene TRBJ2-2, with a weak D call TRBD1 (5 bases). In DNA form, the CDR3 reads TGTGCCAGCAGCTCCAGGGCGATCGGGGAGCTGTTTTTT. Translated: CASSSRAIGELFF.